The 22 T cell receptor beta chains below were found in one sample sequenced in a study of CD8 T cells in ankylosing spondylitis. Their target antigens are unknown. Study outcomes and limitations: Seemingly distinctive of ankylosing spondylitis blood was a TCR beta motif formed by eight highly homologous variants.

Via MiXCR, TCRdb re-called the 5' RACE reads, giving one row per CDR3 protein. The sample carries hundreds of thousands of distinct CDR3 sequences, over 9.5% recorded once. Source material: blood, either unsorted or a sorted T cell fraction (not recorded which). These receptors all come from a male donor with ankylosing spondylitis.

The sample holds many counts of this clonotype. V and J are TRBV6-6 and TRBJ1-5; no clear D. The V and J ends lost 6 bases and 3 bases respectively, with 9 bases between them. CDR3 size: 13 residues. The germline V gene has CDR1 MNHNY and CDR2 SVGAGI (reference sequence). Written as DNA, the CDR3 is TGTGCCAGCAGCCCTGCCTCCAATCAGCCCCAGCATTTT. Translating it yields CASSPASNQPQHF.

V is TRBV7-9 and J is TRBJ2-2; D might be TRBD2 (5 bases). Germline V CDR1 and CDR2: SEHNR, FQNEAQ (reference sequence). CDR3 size: 14 residues. V was clipped by 1 base and J by 8 bases, with 11 bases between them. The CDR3 DNA reads as TGTGCCAGCAGCTTAGGGGAGCACCTTGGGGAGCTGTTTTTT. This sequence encodes CASSLGEHLGELFF.

The chain carries TRBV6-1 and TRBJ1-1; no reliable D call. Germline V gene lookup returns CDR1 MNHNS and CDR2 SASEGT. CDR3 size: 14 residues. V was clipped by 6 bases and J by 0 bases, with 11 bases between them. CDR3 sequence (DNA): TGTGCCAGCAGACAATCGCAGGTGAACACTGAAGCTTTCTTT. Its protein is CASRQSQVNTEAFF.

The chain uses TRBV3-1 and TRBJ2-1; D gene ambiguous. Germline-derived CDR1 and CDR2 are LGHDT and YNNKEL (reference sequence). The CDR3 is made up of 13 amino acids. Trimming removed 0 bases at V and 7 bases at J, with 7 bases between. This CDR3 is CASSQEPPNEQFF. The CDR3 coding sequence is TGTGCCAGCAGCCAAGAGCCCCCAAATGAGCAGTTCTTC.

V gene TRBV10-1 combines with J gene TRBJ1-1; 9 nucleotides match TRBD1. Per the germline V gene, CDR1 is WNHNN and CDR2 is SYGVQD (reference sequence). The V gene end was trimmed by 4 bases and the J gene end by 4 bases; junction bases not matched to a gene: 7. The CDR3 runs to 15 residues. DNA of the CDR3: TGCGCCAGCAGTGCGATGACAGGGGGGACCACTGAAGCTTTCTTT. This gives the protein CASSAMTGGTTEAFF.

This clonotype was seen more than once but under ten times. J is TRBJ2-3 and V is TRBV11-2, with 9 bases matching TRBD1. With 4 bases clipped from V and 3 bases from J, the junction kept 2 bases outside the gene matches. The CDR3 runs to 14 residues. CDR1 is SGHAT and CDR2 is FQNNGV in the germline V gene. The CDR3 loop reads CASSWDRVTDTQYF. For the CDR3, the DNA is TGTGCCAGCAGCTGGGACAGGGTAACAGATACGCAGTATTTT.

This clonotype was counted only a few times. The chain recombines TRBV7-9 with TRBJ2-7, with D tentatively TRBD2 (6 bases). V was shortened by 5 bases and J by 0 bases, with 20 bases between the two germline ends. Per the germline V gene, CDR1 is SEHNR and CDR2 is FQNEAQ (reference sequence). The CDR3 has 17 residues. CDR3 DNA sequence: TGTGCCAGCAGCCCATCTCCGTCTGGGGACTCCTCCTACGAGCAGTACGTC. Encoded protein: CASSPSPSGDSSYEQYV.

This clonotype was observed many times. The V call is TRBV3-1, the J call TRBJ1-1; D is perhaps TRBD1 (5 bases). Looked up from germline, CDR1 is LGHDT and CDR2 is YNNKEL (reference sequence). V was cut by 4 bases and J by 2 bases, with 11 bases left in between. The CDR3 runs to 14 residues. DNA of the CDR3: TGTGCCAGCAGCCCCCGGGGGGGTAACACTGAAGCTTTCTTT. The encoded protein is CASSPRGGNTEAFF.

This clonotype occurred a few times. The rearrangement uses TRBV7-8 and TRBJ2-5; tentatively, D is TRBD2 (5 bases). This CDR3 region has 17 residues. The V gene's germline CDR1 is SGHVS and CDR2 FQNEAQ. The germline V and J ends were trimmed by 3 bases and 0 bases, with 17 bases remaining between them. The CDR3 here is CASSFPRGRRYQETQYF. DNA for the CDR3: TGTGCCAGCAGCTTCCCGCGTGGGCGGAGGTACCAAGAGACCCAGTACTTC.

The chain is built from TRBV5-8 and TRBJ2-4; 8 bases line up with TRBD2. Germline V lookup: CDR1 SGHTS, CDR2 YDEGEE. The V segment lost 0 bases and the J segment 8 bases; nucleotides outside the gene matches: 7. The CDR3 extends over 15 amino acids. In DNA form, the CDR3 reads TGTGCCAGCAGCTTGGAAACGACGGGGGGGGACATTCAGTACTTC. Protein sequence: CASSLETTGGDIQYF. The full variable domain, rest sourced from reference TRBV5-8 and TRBJ2-4, is EAGVTQSPTHLIKTRGQQATLRCSPISGHTSVYWYQQALGLGLQFLLWYDEGEERNRGNFPPRFSGRQFPNYSSELNVNALELEDSALYLCASSLETTGGDIQYFGAGTRLSVL.

This chain's CDR3 is CASSLGFGTDTQYF. The CDR3 coding sequence is TGTGCCAGCAGCTTAGGCTTTGGCACAGATACGCAGTATTTT. The chain uses TRBV7-2 and TRBJ2-3; no reliable D call. Germline V gives CDR1 SGHTA, CDR2 FQGNSA. The CDR3 extends over 14 amino acids. V was clipped by 1 base and J by 1 base, with 6 bases between them.

The gene calls are TRBV6-1 and TRBJ2-7, with D maybe TRBD2 (5 bases). The CDR3 is made up of 15 amino acids. Trimming stripped 7 bases from V and 0 bases from J, with 16 bases between. The germline gives CDR1 MNHNS, CDR2 SASEGT. CDR3 sequence reads: CASTPRAVSSYEQYF. The CDR3 DNA follows: TGTGCCAGCACCCCTAGAGCGGTGAGCTCCTACGAGCAGTACTTC.

This clonotype came up a few times. The chain has TRBV7-8 and TRBJ1-3; no definite D call. V was shortened by 3 bases and J by 0 bases, with 15 bases between the two germline ends. This CDR3 is 17 amino acids long. Germline CDR1 and CDR2: SGHVS and FQNEAQ. The CDR3 loop is CASSLWGDKNSGNTIYF. In nucleotides, the CDR3 is TGTGCCAGCAGCTTGTGGGGAGACAAGAACTCTGGAAACACCATATATTTT.

This clonotype was counted between two and nine times. The chain is built from TRBV27 and TRBJ2-2, with TRBD1 identical over 8 bases. The CDR3 is 16 amino acids. V gave up 1 base and J gave up 2 bases; unmatched junction bases: 3. CDR1 is MNHEY and CDR2 is SMNVEV in the germline V gene (reference sequence). CDR3: CASSLWQGANTGELFF. The CDR3 bases are TGTGCCAGCAGTTTATGGCAGGGGGCCAACACCGGGGAGCTGTTTTTT.

This clonotype was found a few times. The chain couples TRBV7-2 to TRBJ1-2; D perhaps matches TRBD1 (6 bases). Germline lookup yields CDR1 SGHTA and CDR2 FQGNSA. With 8 bases removed from V and 6 bases from J, the gap between germline ends came to 19 bases. CDR3 length: 14 amino acids. The CDR3 protein is CASRHGGRRDGYTF. The CDR3 DNA is TGTGCCAGCCGCCACGGGGGGCGGAGGGATGGCTACACCTTC.

V usage is TRBV20-1 and J usage is TRBJ2-5, with D possibly matching TRBD2 (5 bases). The germline gives CDR1 DFQATT, CDR2 SNEGSKA (reference sequence). The CDR3 runs 12 residues. The V end lost 6 bases, the J end lost 5 bases, and 13 bases lay between the germline ends. The CDR3 protein is CSAPEGLETQYF. In DNA, the CDR3 is TGCAGTGCCCCTGAGGGTCTGGAGACCCAGTACTTC.

This clonotype occurred a few times. The chain employs TRBV5-1 and TRBJ1-4; possibly TRBD1 for D (5 bases). Trimming cost V 4 bases and J 6 bases, with 16 bases left between them. The V gene's germline CDR1 is SGHRS and CDR2 YFSETQ. This CDR3 spans 15 amino acids. CDR3 bases: TGCGCCAGCAGCAAAGAGCCGGCGGGGGATGAAAAACTGTTTTTT. Translating it yields CASSKEPAGDEKLFF. Full variable domain (remainder filled in from reference TRBV5-1 and TRBJ1-4): KAGVTQTPRYLIKTRGQQVTLSCSPISGHRSVSWYQQTPGQGLQFLFEYFSETQRNKGNFPGRFSGRQFSNSRSEMNVSTLELGDSALYLCASSKEPAGDEKLFFGSGTQLSVL.

The V and J genes are TRBV6-2 or TRBV6-3 and TRBJ2-1, with TRBD2 matching 8 bases. This CDR3 comprises 16 residues. The germline V gene has CDR1 MNHEY and CDR2 SVGEGT. Unmatched junction bases numbered 19, after V lost 6 bases and J lost 12 bases. The CDR3 DNA sequence: TGTGCCAGCAGCATGGCCGGGACTAGGACATTGTATGGGCAGTTCTTC. It encodes CASSMAGTRTLYGQFF.

This clonotype was picked up a small number of times. The chain carries TRBV5-1 and TRBJ1-1; the match to TRBD1 covers 12 bases. Unmatched junction bases numbered 7, after V lost 0 bases and J lost 7 bases. The V gene's germline CDR1 is SGHRS and CDR2 YFSETQ. CDR3 size: 16 residues. In nucleotides, the CDR3 is TGCGCCAGCAGCTTGGCCCTCGGGACAGGGGGCGTTGAAGCTTTCTTT. It is translated as CASSLALGTGGVEAFF.

The chain employs TRBV24-1 and TRBJ2-1; weak D call: TRBD1 (5 bases). Trimming left V 6 bases short and J 1 base short, with 6 bases between. This CDR3 has 13 residues. Germline loops: CDR1 KGHDR, CDR2 SFDVKD. This chain's CDR3 is CATSRGSYNEQFF. DNA of the CDR3: TGTGCCACCAGTAGGGGATCCTACAATGAGCAGTTCTTC.

The chain has TRBV2 and TRBJ2-5, with D tentatively TRBD2 (6 bases). Germline assignment: CDR1 SNHLY and CDR2 FYNNEI. CDR3 length: 13 residues. V was pared by 5 bases and J by 7 bases, with 14 bases between. CDR3 sequence (DNA): TGTGCCAGCAGTCTTGATGGAGGGGCGACCCAGTACTTC. This encodes CASSLDGGATQYF.

The chain combines TRBV5-4 with TRBJ2-5; a possible D gene is TRBD2 (6 bases). This CDR3 region has 15 residues. V gave up 0 bases and J gave up 1 base, with 10 bases separating them. The germline V gene encodes CDR1 SGHNT and CDR2 YYREEE (reference sequence). In DNA, the CDR3 is TGTGCCAGCAGCTTGGCCCTGGGGGGCCAAGAGACCCAGTACTTC. Encoded protein: CASSLALGGQETQYF.